The clone carrying this TCR beta chain has just a few counts. Its target is not known. These data belong to a study of regulatory T cells in long-lasting Graves disease. Overall study context: In persistent Graves' disease, antithyroid drugs had been taken for over 5 years and TSH receptor antibodies stayed positive. Study-wide points: Examination was confined to peripheral blood, excluding thyroid tissue.

The authors built TCR beta libraries using iRepertoire HTBI primers and Arm-PCR of CDR3 regions. Authors' analysis steps: Across samples, roughly 58 TRBV and about 13 TRBJ segments were found. TCRdb passed the multiplex PCR reads through MiXCR, listing each CDR3 protein once. The authors' filters were not applied to this entry. The sample has around 400,000 distinct CDR3 sequences; 23% are singletons. This CDR3 has 12 amino acids. Trimming left V 0 bases short and J 10 bases short, with 9 bases between. The germline V gene encodes CDR1 MNHEY and CDR2 SVGAGI. Stated time point: persistent/refractory GD, antithyroid drugs over 5 years with positive TRAb. Preparation of the TCR library used RNA extracted from PBMCs. Graves' disease diagnoses used American Thyroid Association guidelines.

Specimen: peripheral blood mononuclear cells (PBMCs), collected when the disease was refractory, from a patient treated with antithyroid drugs. The chain combines TRBV6-5 with TRBJ1-1; D is unclear. The sequence was obtained from a female donor with Graves disease. This CDR3 reads CASSYSKGRAFF. CDR3 nucleotide sequence: TGTGCCAGCAGTTACTCGAAAGGGAGAGCTTTCTTT.